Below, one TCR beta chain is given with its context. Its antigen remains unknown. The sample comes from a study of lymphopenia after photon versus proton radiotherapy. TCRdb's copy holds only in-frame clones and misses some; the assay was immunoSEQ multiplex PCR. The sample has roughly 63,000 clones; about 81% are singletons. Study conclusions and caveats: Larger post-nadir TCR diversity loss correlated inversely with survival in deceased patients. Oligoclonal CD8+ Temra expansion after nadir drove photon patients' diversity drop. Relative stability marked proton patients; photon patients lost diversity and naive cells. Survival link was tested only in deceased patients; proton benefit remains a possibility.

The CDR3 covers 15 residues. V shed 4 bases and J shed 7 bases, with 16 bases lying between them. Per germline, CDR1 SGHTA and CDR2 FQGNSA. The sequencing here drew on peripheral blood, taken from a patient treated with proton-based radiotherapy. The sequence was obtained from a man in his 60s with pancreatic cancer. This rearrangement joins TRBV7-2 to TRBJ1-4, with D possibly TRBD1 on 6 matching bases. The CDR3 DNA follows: TGTGCCAGCAGCTCTGGGGGGCGCGGGGGTGAAAAACTGTTTTTT. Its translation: CASSSGGRGGEKLFF.